Below are 24 T cell receptor beta chains sequenced from a single sample in a study of cytomegalovirus exposure and HLA in healthy donors. PCR amplification relied on 60 Vbeta primers (plus 13 Jbeta primers). Only in-frame clones appear in the TCRdb table, and some are missing; sequencing was by immunoSEQ multiplex PCR. This sample has tens of thousands of clones, with approximately 60% found just once. Specimen: PBMCs. The origin of the receptors is a woman aged 45-65 years in good health and CMV-seronegative.

V and J are TRBV6-6 and TRBJ1-4; D ambiguous. Germline CDR1 is MNHNY and CDR2 is SVGAGI (reference sequence). V gave up 6 bases and J gave up 0 bases, with 14 bases separating them. The length of the CDR3 is 16 residues. The CDR3 coding sequence is TGTGCCAGCAGACCAGGTTCCCCCGCAACTAATGAAAAACTGTTTTTT. Its translation: CASRPGSPATNEKLFF.

The chain links TRBV18 to TRBJ2-7; 11 bases match TRBD1. This CDR3 is 14 amino acids long. Trimming at V came to 6 bases and at J to 9 bases, leaving 10 bases not matched to a gene. Per germline, CDR1 KGHSH and CDR2 LQKENI. In nucleotides, the CDR3 is TGTGCCAGCTCCCCAGGACAGGGGGCCGGTCGGCAGTACTTC. Translation gives CASSPGQGAGRQYF.

This clone was seen only a few times. This sequence joins TRBV5-8 and TRBJ1-5; TRBD1 agrees at 8 bases. V shed 1 base, J shed 7 bases, and the junction held 7 bases outside the gene matches. The CDR3 spans 15 residues. From germline, CDR1 is SGHTS and CDR2 YDEGEE. CDR3 in amino acids: CASSLPDREGQPQHF. CDR3 DNA: TGTGCCAGCAGCTTGCCGGACAGGGAGGGACAGCCCCAGCATTTT.

The chain is built from TRBV18 and TRBJ2-1; 14 bases are shared with TRBD2. The CDR3 has 19 residues. Germline assignment: CDR1 KGHSH and CDR2 LQKENI. The V gene end was trimmed by 1 base and the J gene end by 5 bases; junction bases not matched to a gene: 10. CDR3 in amino acids: CASSPRGLAGEGGNNEQFF. CDR3 coding DNA: TGTGCCAGCTCACCACGGGGACTAGCGGGAGAAGGGGGTAACAATGAGCAGTTCTTC.

This clone was seen more than once but under ten times. V and J are TRBV11-2 and TRBJ2-1, with a tentative D call TRBD2 (6 bases). Per germline, CDR1 SGHAT and CDR2 FQNNGV. CDR3 size: 16 residues. Trimming took off 4 bases at V and 4 bases at J, with 17 bases between the two ends. CDR3 protein: CASSSPGTATYNEQFF. CDR3 coding DNA: TGTGCCAGCAGCTCTCCCGGGACTGCAACTTACAATGAGCAGTTCTTC. Complete variable domain (other parts from reference TRBV11-2 and TRBJ2-1): EAGVAQSPRYKIIEKRQSVAFWCNPISGHATLYWYQQILGQGPKLLIQFQNNGVVDDSQLPKDRFSAERLKGVDSTLKIQPAKLEDSAVYLCASSSPGTATYNEQFFGPGTRLTVL.

The V and J genes are TRBV5-5 and TRBJ2-1; 8 nucleotides agree with TRBD1. Germline V gene sequence: CDR1 SGHKS, CDR2 YYEKEE (reference sequence). Trimming at V came to 4 bases and at J to 5 bases, leaving 5 bases not matched to a gene. This CDR3 is built from 14 residues. Here the CDR3 reads CASSEWTGHNEQFF. In DNA, the CDR3 is TGTGCCAGCAGCGAATGGACAGGGCACAATGAGCAGTTCTTC.

This clone came up a few times. The gene calls are TRBV9 and TRBJ2-2; 10 nucleotides match TRBD2. The CDR3 has 17 residues. Looked up from germline, CDR1 is SGDLS and CDR2 is YYNGEE. The V segment lost 0 bases and the J segment 7 bases; nucleotides outside the gene matches: 9. Here the CDR3 DNA reads TGTGCCAGCAGCGTAGCATTAGCGGGAGGAATTGGCGGGGAGCTGTTTTTT. Protein product: CASSVALAGGIGGELFF. Full variable domain (outside the CDR3, taken from reference TRBV9 and TRBJ2-2): DSGVTQTPKHLITATGQRVTLRCSPRSGDLSVYWYQQSLDQGLQFLIQYYNGEERAKGNILERFSAQQFPDLHSELNLSSLELGDSALYFCASSVALAGGIGGELFFGEGSRLTVL.

The J gene is TRBJ2-5, the V gene TRBV10-3, with a tentative D call TRBD2 (7 bases). The CDR3 consists of 14 residues. Germline V gene sequence: CDR1 ENHRY, CDR2 SYGVKD. V was clipped by 2 bases and J by 1 base, with 8 bases between them. CDR3 sequence (DNA): TGTGCCATCAGTGAGCGGGGGGCCCAAGAGACCCAGTACTTC. Residues: CAISERGAQETQYF.

This clone was picked up a small number of times. This sequence joins TRBV30 and TRBJ2-2; the match to TRBD1 covers 7 bases. The CDR3 has 15 amino acids. With 3 bases clipped from V and 3 bases from J, the junction kept 7 bases outside the gene matches. The germline CDR1 and CDR2 sequences are GTSNPN and SVGIG (reference sequence). CDR3 sequence (DNA): TGTGCCTGGAGGCGACAGGGAAGGGACACCGGGGAGCTGTTTTTT. This encodes CAWRRQGRDTGELFF.

The chain carries TRBV18 and TRBJ1-4; no reliable D call. CDR3 length equals 12 residues. Germline V gene data show CDR1 as KGHSH and CDR2 as LQKENI. V was clipped by 8 bases and J by 8 bases, with 12 bases between them. The CDR3 region is CASPTGREKLFF. The CDR3 bases are TGTGCCAGCCCGACGGGGAGGGAAAAACTGTTTTTT. Supplemented by reference TRBV18 and TRBJ1-4, the full variable domain reads NAGVMQNPRHLVRRRGQEARLRCSPMKGHSHVYWYRQLPEEGLKFMVYLQKENIIDESGMPKERFSAEFPKEGPSILRIQQVVRGDSAAYFCASPTGREKLFFGSGTQLSVL.

The CDR3 loop reads CASGRLGGSNTEAFF. In DNA form, the CDR3 reads TGCGCCAGCGGACGGCTAGGGGGTTCGAACACTGAAGCTTTCTTT. The chain employs TRBV5-1 and TRBJ1-1, with TRBD1 as a possible D gene (6 bases). Trimming removed 7 bases from V and 1 base from J, with 17 bases in between. CDR3 length equals 15 residues. Germline V gene sequence: CDR1 SGHRS, CDR2 YFSETQ.

This chain connects TRBV9 to TRBJ1-4, with TRBD1 matching over 10 bases. Germline V gene data show CDR1 as SGDLS and CDR2 as YYNGEE. The CDR3 sequence is 15 residues long. The trim removed 0 bases at V and 8 bases at J, leaving 4 bases unmatched. The CDR3 coding sequence is TGTGCCAGCAGCGTAGGCGGGACAGGGGAGGAAAAACTGTTTTTT. It yields the protein CASSVGGTGEEKLFF.

The V and J genes are TRBV5-1 and TRBJ2-1, with D perhaps matching TRBD1 (6 bases). Germline V lookup: CDR1 SGHRS, CDR2 YFSETQ. V dropped 0 bases and J dropped 10 bases, with 11 bases sitting between them. This CDR3 has 13 residues. The CDR3 protein is CASSLGGLWEQFF. In DNA, the CDR3 is TGCGCCAGCAGCTTGGGGGGGCTTTGGGAGCAGTTCTTC.

The V and J genes are TRBV7-2 and TRBJ2-7, with D perhaps TRBD1 (5 bases). Germline CDR1 reads SGHTA; CDR2 reads FQGNSA. The CDR3 is 14 residues long. The V and J ends lost 4 bases and 3 bases respectively, with 13 bases between them. This CDR3 is CASSWQGARYEQYF. The CDR3 region has the DNA TGTGCCAGCAGCTGGCAGGGCGCCCGCTACGAGCAGTACTTC.

V and J are TRBV5-6 and TRBJ2-7; a weak D match, TRBD2 (5 bases). This CDR3 has 12 residues. Trimming stripped 2 bases from V and 3 bases from J, with 6 bases between. CDR1 and CDR2 (germline): SGHDT, YYEEEE. The chain's CDR3 is CASSFRGYEQYF. The CDR3 coding sequence is TGTGCCAGCAGCTTTCGGGGCTACGAGCAGTACTTC.

This clone was found a few times. The chain links TRBV5-1 to TRBJ2-3, with D possibly TRBD2 on 5 matching bases. The V end was cut by 1 base, the J end by 3 bases, with 15 bases between. This CDR3 has 16 amino acids. From germline, CDR1 is SGHRS and CDR2 YFSETQ. The CDR3 sequence: CASSLMFGVLTDTQYF. CDR3 in DNA: TGCGCCAGCAGCTTGATGTTCGGGGTTTTGACAGATACGCAGTATTTT.

The chain joins TRBV19 to TRBJ2-7; TRBD1 agrees at 9 bases. CDR1 is LNHDA, CDR2 SQIVND, per germline (reference sequence). This CDR3 has 14 residues. V shed 1 base, J shed 5 bases, and the junction held 3 bases outside the gene matches. CDR3 sequence (DNA): TGTGCCAGTAGTATAGGACAGGGGGTGCACGAGCAGTACTTC. Its protein is CASSIGQGVHEQYF. Combining the CDR3 with reference TRBV19 and TRBJ2-7 gives the whole variable domain DGGITQSPKYLFRKEGQNVTLSCEQNLNHDAMYWYRQDPGQGLRLIYYSQIVNDFQKGDIAEGYSVSREKKESFPLTVTSAQKNPTAFYLCASSIGQGVHEQYFGPGTRLTVT.

This chain connects TRBV6-5 to TRBJ2-7; 7 bases agree with TRBD1. This CDR3 has 16 amino acids. Germline V gives CDR1 MNHEY, CDR2 SVGAGI. After removal of 0 bases from V and 1 base from J, the junction contained 6 bases not matched to a gene. In nucleotides, the CDR3 is TGTGCCAGCAGTTACTCCGGGACAGACCCTTCCTACGAGCAGTACTTC. Its translation is CASSYSGTDPSYEQYF.

The chain carries TRBV29-1 and TRBJ1-4; possible D gene TRBD1, 6 bases. V was cut by 7 bases and J by 4 bases, with 10 bases left in between. Per germline, CDR1 SQVTM and CDR2 ANQGSEA. The CDR3 spans 12 residues. The CDR3 sequence: CSAWTDNEKLFF. As DNA, the CDR3 is TGCAGCGCCTGGACAGATAATGAAAAACTGTTTTTT.

The CDR3 coding sequence is TGTGCCAGTAGTGCTCAGACTAGCGGGAGGAGCGAGCAGTACTTC. It encodes CASSAQTSGRSEQYF. V is TRBV19 and J is TRBJ2-7; 13 bases agree with TRBD2. V shed 5 bases, J shed 6 bases, and the junction held 7 bases outside the gene matches. Germline loops: CDR1 LNHDA, CDR2 SQIVND (reference sequence). CDR3 length equals 15 residues.

In this sample, this clone turned up a few times. The chain recombines TRBV29-1 with TRBJ2-3; D gene ambiguous. Trimming pared 6 bases from V and 2 bases from J, leaving 6 bases between. The CDR3 length is 11 residues. Per the germline V gene, CDR1 is SQVTM and CDR2 is ANQGSEA. CDR3 nucleotides: TGCAGCGTCCAACTCACAGATACGCAGTATTTT. Translation gives CSVQLTDTQYF.

The genes are TRBV5-6 and TRBJ2-7, with D tentatively TRBD2 (6 bases). The length of the CDR3 is 16 residues. Germline values: CDR1 SGHDT, CDR2 YYEEEE. Trimming took 3 bases from V and 3 from J, leaving 19 bases between them. The CDR3 sequence: CASSWGTGTAFYEQYF. In DNA, the CDR3 is TGTGCCAGCAGCTGGGGGACCGGGACTGCTTTCTACGAGCAGTACTTC.

The CDR3 is CASSQRTGSGNTIYF. CDR3 sequence (DNA): TGCGCCAGCAGCCAGAGGACAGGCTCTGGAAACACCATATATTTT. The V call is TRBV4-3, the J call TRBJ1-3, with 7 bases identical to TRBD1. The V and J ends lost 3 bases and 0 bases, in that order; junction bases with no gene match: 2. Germline values: CDR1 LGHNA, CDR2 YSLEER. There are 15 residues in the CDR3.

This rearrangement joins TRBV2 to TRBJ1-5, with D perhaps matching TRBD1 (6 bases). Trimming shortened V by 6 bases and J by 3 bases, and 12 bases separated the two germline ends. The CDR3 is 14 residues long. Germline V gives CDR1 SNHLY, CDR2 FYNNEI. The CDR3 DNA reads TGTGCCAGCAGGTACGGGACAAACAATCAGCCCCAGCATTTT. Protein: CASRYGTNNQPQHF.